Listed below are T cell receptor beta chains from one sample, sequenced in a study of T-cell reconstitution after alpha-beta-depleted transplantation in children. TCRdb re-derived calls from the PCR reads in MiXCR, one entry per CDR3 protein. This sample yields about 240,000 distinct CDR3 sequences, of which roughly 26% are seen a single time; over 2.5% belongs to the top ten. This specimen was PBMCs, taken before TCRalphabeta/CD19-depleted stem cell transplant. The receptors originated from a girl aged 2 to 10 with Fanconi anemia, due to receive a stem cell transplant. Each CDR3 is given with its conserved first and last residue.

TRBV28,TRBJ2-7,CASSLTSGNEQYF
TRBV5-1,TRBJ2-1,CASSLEAGTRYNEQFF
TRBV6-6,TRBJ2-7,CASSYSRYYEQYF
TRBV7-2,TRBJ2-1,CASSLASGLYNEQFF
TRBV5-1,TRBJ1-3,CASSNGTGGNTIYF
TRBV20-1,TRBJ2-7,CSARWGEVDYEQYF
TRBV12-3/TRBV12-4,TRBJ2-5,CASSLGRDQETQYF
TRBV13,TRBJ2-1,CASSLGGTSYNEQFF
TRBV4-1,TRBJ2-7,CASSQVGESYEQYF
TRBV25-1,TRBJ2-1,CASMNGGTPSYNEQFF
TRBV4-2,TRBJ1-4,CASSSPTNEKLFF
TRBV12-3/TRBV12-4,TRBJ1-1,CASSQTGRLNTEAFF
TRBV25-1,TRBJ2-1,CASSESGSNEQFF
TRBV6-5,TRBJ2-2,CASSLPPDTGELFF
TRBV29-1,TRBJ2-1,CSVVRSPSSYNEQFF
TRBV29-1,TRBJ2-1,CSAKVRRTDEQFF
TRBV29-1,TRBJ2-1,CSAGARFYNEQFF
TRBV20-1,TRBJ1-5,CSAGNETVQPQHF
TRBV29-1,TRBJ2-7,CSVETGTDYEQYF